The 15 T cell receptor beta chains presented below share a single source sample, sequenced in a study of blood T cell repertoires in COVID-19. Only in-frame clones appear in the TCRdb table, and some are missing; sequencing was by immunoSEQ multiplex PCR. The sample contains 35,000 or so clones, 85% to 90% of which appear only once. The sample comprised peripheral blood. The receptors stem from a man in his 70s with acute or convalescent COVID-19.

The chain carries TRBV5-1 and TRBJ2-5; D remains unclear. Trimming pared 1 base from V and 1 base from J, leaving 8 bases between. Germline CDR1 and CDR2: SGHRS and YFSETQ. The CDR3 is 14 amino acids. The CDR3 reads CASSLLSFQETQYF. DNA for the CDR3: TGCGCCAGCAGCTTGCTCAGTTTCCAAGAGACCCAGTACTTC.

This chain connects TRBV7-8 to TRBJ1-1; maybe TRBD1 (5 bases). Germline V CDR1 and CDR2: SGHVS, FQNEAQ. Between the trimmed V and J ends, which lost 1 base and 5 bases, there was a span of 11 bases. CDR3 length equals 14 residues. CDR3 residues: CASSLEAGMTEAFF. The CDR3 DNA reads TGTGCCAGCAGCTTAGAGGCAGGGATGACTGAAGCTTTCTTT.

The chain is built from TRBV24-1 and TRBJ2-2, with D perhaps TRBD2 (6 bases). Trimming cost V 2 bases and J 4 bases, with 22 bases left between them. The V gene's germline CDR1 is KGHDR and CDR2 SFDVKD. The CDR3 has 19 amino acids. DNA for the CDR3: TGTGCCACCAGTGATTCGACACCCACCAACGGGGGTCTCACCGGGGAGCTGTTTTTT. Translation gives CATSDSTPTNGGLTGELFF.

The gene calls are TRBV7-9 and TRBJ2-3, with TRBD1 matching over 7 bases. This CDR3 has 11 residues. With V trimmed by 5 bases and J by 8 bases, 1 base remained unmatched. Germline V gene lookup returns CDR1 SEHNR and CDR2 FQNEAQ (reference sequence). The CDR3 region is CASSPGGTQYF. The CDR3 coding sequence is TGTGCCAGCAGCCCAGGGGGTACGCAGTATTTT. Drawing the rest from reference TRBV7-9 and TRBJ2-3, the complete variable domain is DTGVSQNPRHKITKRGQNVTFRCDPISEHNRLYWYRQTLGQGPEFLTYFQNEAQLEKSRLLSDRFSAERPKGSFSTLEIQRTEQGDSAMYLCASSPGGTQYFGPGTRLTVL.

The chain links TRBV6-5 to TRBJ2-5, with D possibly TRBD2 on 5 matching bases. This CDR3 region has 13 residues. Deletions cut 7 bases from V and 5 bases from J, with 14 bases between. Looked up from germline, CDR1 is MNHEY and CDR2 is SVGAGI. CDR3 loop: CASIRGDEETQYF. CDR3 nucleotides: TGTGCCAGCATTCGGGGTGATGAGGAGACCCAGTACTTC.

This clone was seen just once. The chain links TRBV28 to TRBJ2-1; 12 positions match TRBD2. After removal of 5 bases from V and 9 bases from J, the junction contained 5 bases not matched to a gene. Per germline, CDR1 MDHEN and CDR2 SYDVKM. The CDR3 covers 14 residues. The CDR3 DNA follows: TGTGCCAGCAGTGAACTAGCGGGAGGCCGTGAGCAGTTCTTC. Translating it yields CASSELAGGREQFF.

The chain recombines TRBV4-1 with TRBJ1-5, with 7 bases that match TRBD1. The CDR3 contains 17 residues. Germline V gene data show CDR1 as MGHRA and CDR2 as YSYEKL. Trimming took 4 bases from V and 1 from J; bases not matched to a gene: 10. In nucleotides, the CDR3 is TGCGCCAGCAGCCCCGGGACAGCACGTTACAGCAATCAGCCCCAGCATTTT. Residues: CASSPGTARYSNQPQHF.

In DNA form, the CDR3 reads TGTGCCAGCAGCAACCGGGACAGGGATGTCACCCAGTACTTC. It encodes CASSNRDRDVTQYF. V usage is TRBV21-1 and J usage is TRBJ2-5; the D call TRBD1 from the table was never checked on the DNA. TRBV21-1 is tagged as a pseudogene. The CDR3 totals 14 residues.

The rearrangement uses TRBV5-1 and TRBJ2-1; tentative D call: TRBD2 (5 bases). V was trimmed by 0 bases and J by 3 bases, leaving 10 bases between them. Germline V CDR1 and CDR2: SGHRS, YFSETQ. The CDR3 loop spans 15 amino acids. The CDR3 bases are TGCGCCAGCAGCTTGGGAGCTAGCAACTACAATGAGCAGTTCTTC. As protein: CASSLGASNYNEQFF. The variable domain in full, with the rest retrieved from reference TRBV5-1 and TRBJ2-1, is KAGVTQTPRYLIKTRGQQVTLSCSPISGHRSVSWYQQTPGQGLQFLFEYFSETQRNKGNFPGRFSGRQFSNSRSEMNVSTLELGDSALYLCASSLGASNYNEQFFGPGTRLTVL.

The sample holds one count of this clone. The chain links TRBV11-3 to TRBJ2-2; a weak D match, TRBD1 (6 bases). The CDR3 runs to 18 residues. Per the germline V gene, CDR1 is SGHNT and CDR2 is YENEEA. Trimming removed 5 bases from V and 2 bases from J, with 21 bases in between. Here the CDR3 DNA reads TGTGCCAGCAGCCTACCCGGTATGGACAGCTCCAACACCGGGGAGCTGTTTTTT. Amino acid sequence: CASSLPGMDSSNTGELFF.

Only one count was recorded for this clone. The rearrangement links TRBV9 to TRBJ2-7; TRBD1 agrees at 10 bases. This CDR3 comprises 15 residues. Germline CDR1 SGDLS, CDR2 YYNGEE. Unmatched junction bases numbered 8, after V lost 4 bases and J lost 4 bases. In nucleotides, the CDR3 is TGTGCCAGCAGCTTCGACAGGGGGCACGGGTACGAGCAGTACTTC. Protein sequence: CASSFDRGHGYEQYF. The full variable domain, rest sourced from reference TRBV9 and TRBJ2-7, is DSGVTQTPKHLITATGQRVTLRCSPRSGDLSVYWYQQSLDQGLQFLIQYYNGEERAKGNILERFSAQQFPDLHSELNLSSLELGDSALYFCASSFDRGHGYEQYFGPGTRLTVT.

The rearrangement joins TRBV7-9 to TRBJ2-2; D not resolved. CDR1 and CDR2 from the germline V gene are SEHNR and FQNEAQ (reference sequence). The CDR3 consists of 16 residues. V lost 3 bases, J lost 0 bases, and 11 bases lay in between. The CDR3 loop is CASSLNRPANTGELFF. CDR3 DNA sequence: TGTGCCAGCAGCTTGAATCGTCCGGCGAACACCGGGGAGCTGTTTTTT.

The J gene is TRBJ1-2, the V gene TRBV3-1 (or the pseudogene TRBV3-2); no clear D. Trimming cost V 2 bases and J 13 bases, with 17 bases left between them. The CDR3 extends over 13 amino acids. Germline lookup yields CDR1 LGHDT and CDR2 YNNKEL (reference sequence). CDR3 coding DNA: TGTGCCAGCAGCCAACGACACCCAGAAGGTTTCACCTTC. This gives the protein CASSQRHPEGFTF.

CDR3 DNA sequence: TGTGCCAGCAGCAAACCAGCGGGAGAAACAGATACGCAGTATTTT. Protein product: CASSKPAGETDTQYF. The chain has TRBV21-1 and TRBJ2-3; no DNA check was done on the table's D call, TRBD2. TRBV21-1 is classified as a pseudogene. This CDR3 has 15 amino acids.

J is TRBJ2-2 and V is TRBV5-1; a weak D match, TRBD1 (7 bases). The CDR3 covers 16 residues. From germline, CDR1 is SGHRS and CDR2 YFSETQ. The ends were cut back, 4 bases at V and 7 bases at J, with 20 bases in the middle. The DNA of the CDR3 is TGCGCCAGCAGCAAAGGGGGCGGGGAGTTTGTCGGGGAGCTGTTTTTT. Protein sequence: CASSKGGGEFVGELFF.